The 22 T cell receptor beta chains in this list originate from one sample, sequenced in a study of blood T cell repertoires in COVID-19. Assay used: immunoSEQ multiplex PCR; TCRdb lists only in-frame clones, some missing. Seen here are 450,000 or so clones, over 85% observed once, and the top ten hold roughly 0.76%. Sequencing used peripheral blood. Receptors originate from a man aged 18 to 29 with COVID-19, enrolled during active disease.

The CDR3 is CASSPGTGMSSGNTIYF. CDR3 coding DNA: TGTGCCAGCAGCCCAGGGACAGGGATGAGCTCTGGAAACACCATATATTTT. The J gene is TRBJ1-3, the V gene TRBV5-4; 9 bases agree with TRBD1. The CDR3 runs to 17 residues. CDR1 is SGHNT and CDR2 is YYREEE in the germline V gene (reference sequence). V gave up 4 bases and J gave up 0 bases; unmatched junction bases: 8.

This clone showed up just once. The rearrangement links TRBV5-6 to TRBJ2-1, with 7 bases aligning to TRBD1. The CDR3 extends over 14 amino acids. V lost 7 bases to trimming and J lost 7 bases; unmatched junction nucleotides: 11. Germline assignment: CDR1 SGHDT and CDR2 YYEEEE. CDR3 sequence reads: CASEQGTRGNEQFF. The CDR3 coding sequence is TGTGCCAGCGAACAGGGGACCCGCGGTAATGAGCAGTTCTTC.

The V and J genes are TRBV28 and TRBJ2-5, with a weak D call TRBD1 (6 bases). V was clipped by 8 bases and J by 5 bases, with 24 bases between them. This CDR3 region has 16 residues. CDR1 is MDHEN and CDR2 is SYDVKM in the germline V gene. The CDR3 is CASRMTGQGPGETQYF. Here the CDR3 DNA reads TGTGCCAGCCGAATGACAGGCCAGGGGCCAGGGGAGACCCAGTACTTC.

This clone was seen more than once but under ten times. CDR3 residues: CAISDPTGTGKTGELFF. DNA for the CDR3: TGTGCCATCAGTGACCCTACCGGGACAGGGAAAACCGGGGAGCTGTTTTTT. This rearrangement joins TRBV10-3 to TRBJ2-2; 9 bases align to TRBD1. Trimming removed 3 bases from V and 5 bases from J; junction bases left unmatched: 10. The CDR3 runs to 17 residues. Germline assignment: CDR1 ENHRY and CDR2 SYGVKD.

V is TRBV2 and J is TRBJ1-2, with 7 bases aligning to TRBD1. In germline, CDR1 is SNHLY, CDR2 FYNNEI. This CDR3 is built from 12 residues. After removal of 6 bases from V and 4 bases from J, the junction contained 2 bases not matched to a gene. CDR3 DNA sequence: TGTGCCAGCAGGGGACAGTCCTATGGCTACACCTTC. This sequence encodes CASRGQSYGYTF.

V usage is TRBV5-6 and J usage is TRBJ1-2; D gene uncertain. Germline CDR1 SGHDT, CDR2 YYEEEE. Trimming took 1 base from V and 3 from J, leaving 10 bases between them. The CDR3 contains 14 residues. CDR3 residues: CASSLKPGYYGYTF. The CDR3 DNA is TGTGCCAGCAGCTTGAAGCCGGGATACTATGGCTACACCTTC.

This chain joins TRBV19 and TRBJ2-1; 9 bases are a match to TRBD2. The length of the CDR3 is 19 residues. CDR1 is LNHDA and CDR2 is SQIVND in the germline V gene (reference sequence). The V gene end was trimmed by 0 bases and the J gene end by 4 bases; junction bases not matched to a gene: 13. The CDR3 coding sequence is TGTGCCAGTAGTATAGATACGGGACTAGCCATTGCGGGTTACAATGAGCAGTTCTTC. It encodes CASSIDTGLAIAGYNEQFF.

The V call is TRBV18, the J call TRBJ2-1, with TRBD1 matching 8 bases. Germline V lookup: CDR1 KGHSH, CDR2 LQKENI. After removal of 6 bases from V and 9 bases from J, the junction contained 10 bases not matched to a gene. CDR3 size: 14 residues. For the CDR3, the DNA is TGTGCCAGCTCCCAGGACAGGGCAGCCGGTGAGCAGTTCTTC. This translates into CASSQDRAAGEQFF.

The CDR3 sequence is CASSQDDRASYNEQFF. Here the CDR3 DNA reads TGTGCCAGCAGCCAAGATGACAGGGCAAGCTACAATGAGCAGTTCTTC. The gene calls are TRBV3-1 (or the pseudogene TRBV3-2) and TRBJ2-1; TRBD1 aligns across 7 bases. The germline V gene encodes CDR1 LGHDT and CDR2 YNNKEL (reference sequence). Trimming removed 0 bases from V and 3 bases from J; junction bases left unmatched: 5. The CDR3 is made up of 16 amino acids.

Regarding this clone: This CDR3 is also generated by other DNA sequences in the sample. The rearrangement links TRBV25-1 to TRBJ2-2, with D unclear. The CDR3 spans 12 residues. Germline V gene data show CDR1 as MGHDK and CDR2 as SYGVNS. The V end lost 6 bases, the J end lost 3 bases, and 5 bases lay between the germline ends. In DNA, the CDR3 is TGTGCCAGCAGAGGAGACACCGGGGAGCTGTTTTTT. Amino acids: CASRGDTGELFF.

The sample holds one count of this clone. CDR3 in amino acids: CASSLASGTGVNTIYF. CDR3 sequence (DNA): TGCGCCAGCAGCTTGGCCTCCGGGACAGGGGTGAACACCATATATTTT. The chain recombines TRBV5-1 with TRBJ1-3, with TRBD1 matching 10 bases. Trimming took 0 bases from V and 7 from J; bases not matched to a gene: 7. The V gene's germline CDR1 is SGHRS and CDR2 YFSETQ. The CDR3 contains 16 residues.

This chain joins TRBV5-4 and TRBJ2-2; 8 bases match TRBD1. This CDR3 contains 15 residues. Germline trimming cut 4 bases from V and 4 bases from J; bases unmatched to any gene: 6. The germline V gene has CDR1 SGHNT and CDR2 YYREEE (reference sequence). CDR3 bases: TGTGCCAGCAGCATTGACAGGGGACGCACCGGGGAGCTGTTTTTT. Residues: CASSIDRGRTGELFF. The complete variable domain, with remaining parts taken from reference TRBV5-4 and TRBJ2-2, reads ETGVTQSPTHLIKTRGQQVTLRCSSQSGHNTVSWYQQALGQGPQFIFQYYREEENGRGNFPPRFSGLQFPNYSSELNVNALELDDSALYLCASSIDRGRTGELFFGEGSRLTVL.

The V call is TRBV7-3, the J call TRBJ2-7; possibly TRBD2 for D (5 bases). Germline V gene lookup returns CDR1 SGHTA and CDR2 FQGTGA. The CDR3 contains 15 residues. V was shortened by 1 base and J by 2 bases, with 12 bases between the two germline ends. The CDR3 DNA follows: TGTGCCAGCAGCTTAAAACGCGGGTTGGCCTACGAGCAGTACTTC. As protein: CASSLKRGLAYEQYF.

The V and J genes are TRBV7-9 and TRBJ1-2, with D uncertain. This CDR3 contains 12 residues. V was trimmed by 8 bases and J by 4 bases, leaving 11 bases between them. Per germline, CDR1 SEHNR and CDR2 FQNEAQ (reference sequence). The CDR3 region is CASLNEAYGYTF. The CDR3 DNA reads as TGTGCCAGCTTAAATGAGGCCTATGGCTACACCTTC.

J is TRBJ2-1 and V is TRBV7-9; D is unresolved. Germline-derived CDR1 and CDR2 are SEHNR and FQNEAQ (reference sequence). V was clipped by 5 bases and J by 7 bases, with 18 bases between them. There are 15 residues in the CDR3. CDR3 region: CASSPFVPARNEQFF. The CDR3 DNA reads TGTGCCAGCAGCCCCTTCGTCCCCGCCAGGAATGAGCAGTTCTTC.

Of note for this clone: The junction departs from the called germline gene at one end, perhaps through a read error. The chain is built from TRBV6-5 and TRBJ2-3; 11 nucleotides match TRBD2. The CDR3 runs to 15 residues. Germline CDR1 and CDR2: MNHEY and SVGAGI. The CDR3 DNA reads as TGTGCCAGCAGTGACTCCGGGACTAGCGGAGATACGCAGTATTTT. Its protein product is CASSDSGTSGDTQYF.

CDR3 coding DNA: TGTGCCAGCAGCGTAGTCCCGGGCTCCTACAATGAGCAGTTCTTC. Translating gives CASSVVPGSYNEQFF. This chain connects TRBV9 to TRBJ2-1; no definite D call. CDR3 size: 15 residues. Between the trimmed V and J ends, which lost 0 bases and 0 bases, there was a span of 7 bases. The germline CDR1 and CDR2 sequences are SGDLS and YYNGEE. Based on the CDR3 plus reference TRBV9 and TRBJ2-1, the full variable domain is DSGVTQTPKHLITATGQRVTLRCSPRSGDLSVYWYQQSLDQGLQFLIQYYNGEERAKGNILERFSAQQFPDLHSELNLSSLELGDSALYFCASSVVPGSYNEQFFGPGTRLTVL.

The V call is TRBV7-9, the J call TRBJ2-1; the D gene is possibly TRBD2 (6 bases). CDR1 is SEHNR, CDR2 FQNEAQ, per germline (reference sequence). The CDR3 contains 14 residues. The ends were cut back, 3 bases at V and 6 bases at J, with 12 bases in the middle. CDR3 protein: CASSLGGRINEQFF. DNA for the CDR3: TGTGCCAGCAGCTTGGGGGGACGGATCAATGAGCAGTTCTTC.

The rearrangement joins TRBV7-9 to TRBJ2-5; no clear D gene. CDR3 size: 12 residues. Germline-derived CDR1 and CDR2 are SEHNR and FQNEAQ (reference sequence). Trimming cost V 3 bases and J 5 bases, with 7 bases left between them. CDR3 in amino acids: CASSFGTETQYF. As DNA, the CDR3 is TGTGCCAGCAGCTTTGGCACCGAGACCCAGTACTTC.

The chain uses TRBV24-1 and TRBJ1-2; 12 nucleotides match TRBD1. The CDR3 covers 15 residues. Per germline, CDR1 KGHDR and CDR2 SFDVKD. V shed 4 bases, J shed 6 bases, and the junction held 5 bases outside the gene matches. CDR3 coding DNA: TGTGCCACCAGTGACCCCGGGACAGGGGGCGATGGCTACACCTTC. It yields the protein CATSDPGTGGDGYTF.

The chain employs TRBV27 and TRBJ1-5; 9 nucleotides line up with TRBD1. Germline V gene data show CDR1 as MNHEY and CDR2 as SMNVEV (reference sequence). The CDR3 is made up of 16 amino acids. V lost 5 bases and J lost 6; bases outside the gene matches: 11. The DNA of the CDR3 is TGTGCCAGCAGTCCGTACATTGACAGGGGGGGTCAGCCCCAGCATTTT. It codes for CASSPYIDRGGQPQHF.

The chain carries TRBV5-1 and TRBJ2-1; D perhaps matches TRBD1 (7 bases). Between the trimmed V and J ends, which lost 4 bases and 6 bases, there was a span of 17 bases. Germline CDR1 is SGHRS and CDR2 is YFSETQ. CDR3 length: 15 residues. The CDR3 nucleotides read TGCGCCAGCAGCCCGGGACTCTCAGGGGGCAATGAGCAGTTCTTC. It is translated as CASSPGLSGGNEQFF. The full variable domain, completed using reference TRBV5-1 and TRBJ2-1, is KAGVTQTPRYLIKTRGQQVTLSCSPISGHRSVSWYQQTPGQGLQFLFEYFSETQRNKGNFPGRFSGRQFSNSRSEMNVSTLELGDSALYLCASSPGLSGGNEQFFGPGTRLTVL.